The clone carrying this TCR beta chain was counted ten times or more. Its antigen is unknown. Libraries of TCR beta came from iRepertoire HTBI primers plus Arm-PCR of CDR3 regions. TCRdb recomputed calls from the multiplex PCR reads with MiXCR, one row per CDR3 protein. The data show roughly 500,000 distinct CDR3 sequences, approximately 13% seen once. This sample is drawn from a study of regulatory T cells in long-lasting Graves disease. Overall study results and limits: The TCR repertoire of persistent Graves' patients was less diverse than that of newly diagnosed ones. Small sample size may have lowered accuracy.

V was clipped by 4 bases and J by 2 bases, with 11 bases between them. The CDR3 is 15 residues long. As for time point: newly diagnosed GD, antithyroid drugs for less than 3 months. The TCR library used RNA extracted from PBMCs. These data also formed part of another study, on T cells in Graves' hyperthyroidism and ophthalmopathy.

The genes are TRBV12-3 or TRBV12-4 and TRBJ2-2, with a tentative D call TRBD1 (5 bases). The sequence derives from a man younger than 45 with Graves disease. Here the sequenced sample was peripheral blood mononuclear cells (PBMCs), taken at new diagnosis, from a patient treated with antithyroid drugs. CDR3 in amino acids: CASSYMGLNTGELFF. For the CDR3, the DNA is TGTGCCAGCAGTTACATGGGGCTTAACACCGGGGAGCTGTTTTTT.